Detailed here is one T cell receptor (beta chain). Its cognate antigen is unknown. UMI-labeled TRB cDNA libraries were prepared by 5' RACE. Reprocessing the 5' RACE reads, TCRdb reports a single entry for every CDR3 protein and omits DNA. The table for this sample gives tens of thousands of distinct CDR3 sequences. These data are taken from a study of CXCR3-negative and CXCR3-positive naive CD8 T cells. General study points: Memory CD8+ T cell repertoires were far less diverse than both naive subsets. Both naive subsets, CXCR3-negative and CXCR3-positive, displayed similar TRBV-TRBJ usage, unlike memory cells.

This CDR3 region has 14 residues. The receptor's source is a human donor in good health. Some clones in this sample may be carry-over from other donors' samples. The sequenced sample consisted of memory CD8+ T cells from blood. This chain links TRBV21-1 with TRBJ2-7; TCRdb gives TRBD1 as the D gene, but with no DNA this cannot be confirmed. TRBV21-1 is given as a pseudogene. CDR3 loop: CASSKGQILYEQYF.